The 20 T cell receptor beta chains below come from one sample, sequenced in a study of neurological immune-mediated disorders. Time point of the sample: longitudinal time-point 2. TCRdb reprocessed the 5' RACE reads via MiXCR and lists one record per CDR3 protein. This sample has some 48,000 distinct CDR3 sequences, with around 14% found just once. The sample was PBMCs. The source of these receptors is a male donor with HTLV-1-associated myelopathy (HAM/TSP).

This clonotype was seen at least ten times. The chain joins TRBV4-2 to TRBJ2-3, with 10 bases fitting TRBD2. V lost 4 bases and J lost 1; bases outside the gene matches: 5. The CDR3 is 16 residues long. Germline CDR1 and CDR2: LGHNA and YNFKEQ. The CDR3 region is CASSPRLAGGTDTQYF. The CDR3 DNA sequence: TGTGCCAGCAGCCCACGACTAGCGGGCGGCACAGATACGCAGTATTTT.

Notes on this clonotype: A read error may be the cause here, since a much bigger clone is one base away. The chain uses TRBV28 and TRBJ2-3, with a possible D match to TRBD1 (5 bases). With 5 bases removed from V and 2 bases from J, the gap between germline ends came to 11 bases. Germline assignment: CDR1 MDHEN and CDR2 SYDVKM. The CDR3 is made up of 14 amino acids. The CDR3 spells CASSRQPNTDTQYF. As DNA, the CDR3 is TGTGCCAGCAGTCGACAGCCCAACACAGATACGCAGTATTTT.

Judged by abundance, this clonotype is medium-sized. The chain links TRBV20-1 to TRBJ2-3; 11 positions match TRBD2. Looked up from germline, CDR1 is DFQATT and CDR2 is SNEGSKA (reference sequence). This CDR3 comprises 16 residues. Trimming at V came to 5 bases and at J to 2 bases, leaving 9 bases not matched to a gene. For the CDR3, the DNA is TGCAGTGCTGACCCCCGACTAGCGGGGACCACAGATACGCAGTATTTT. This codes for CSADPRLAGTTDTQYF.

This clonotype was observed a handful of times. The CDR3 DNA is TGTGCCAGCTCACCCGACAGATCTGATCAGCCCCAGCATTTT. This codes for CASSPDRSDQPQHF. This rearrangement joins TRBV18 to TRBJ1-5, with D possibly matching TRBD1 (5 bases). The CDR3 spans 14 residues. Between the trimmed V and J ends, which lost 3 bases and 5 bases, there was a span of 11 bases. Germline lookup yields CDR1 KGHSH and CDR2 LQKENI.

This rearrangement joins TRBV7-2 to TRBJ2-3, with D possibly being TRBD2 (7 bases). The CDR3 has 16 amino acids. V lost 5 bases and J 2 bases, leaving 17 bases between the germline ends. Germline CDR1 is SGHTA and CDR2 is FQGNSA. The CDR3 reads CASSQLGGGLTDTQYF. CDR3 sequence (DNA): TGTGCCAGCAGCCAATTGGGGGGGGGCCTCACAGATACGCAGTATTTT.

Many counts were recorded for this clonotype. J is TRBJ2-7 and V is TRBV7-8; no firm D call. Germline values: CDR1 SGHVS, CDR2 FQNEAQ. The CDR3 extends over 15 amino acids. V dropped 6 bases and J dropped 4 bases, with 19 bases sitting between them. The CDR3: CASSSLGGFTYEQYF. In DNA, the CDR3 is TGTGCCAGCAGTTCACTGGGCGGTTTTACGTACGAGCAGTACTTC. Looking up the rest from reference TRBV7-8 and TRBJ2-7 gives the full variable domain: GAGVSQSPRYKVAKRGQDVALRCDPISGHVSLFWYQQALGQGPEFLTYFQNEAQLDKSGLPSDRFFAERPEGSVSTLKIQRTQQEDSAVYLCASSSLGGFTYEQYFGPGTRLTVT.

This clonotype was detected ten times or more. V usage is TRBV7-9 and J usage is TRBJ1-1; possible D gene TRBD1, 5 bases. V lost 3 bases to trimming and J lost 0 bases, with 5 bases between them. Germline CDR1 is SEHNR and CDR2 is FQNEAQ (reference sequence). CDR3 length equals 13 residues. The CDR3 sequence is CASSLDMNTEAFF. DNA of the CDR3: TGTGCCAGCAGCTTGGACATGAACACTGAAGCTTTCTTT.

This clonotype has at least ten counts. J is TRBJ2-5 and V is TRBV11-2, with a tentative D call TRBD1 (6 bases). Between the trimmed V and J ends, which lost 1 base and 2 bases, there was a span of 8 bases. The CDR3 sequence is 14 residues long. From germline, CDR1 is SGHAT and CDR2 FQNNGV. CDR3 sequence: CASSLAGVQETQYF. CDR3 DNA: TGTGCCAGCAGCTTAGCAGGGGTTCAAGAGACCCAGTACTTC.

At least ten counts were recorded for this clonotype. This chain connects TRBV5-1 to TRBJ2-7; weak D call: TRBD1 (6 bases). The CDR3 sequence is 13 residues long. Per germline, CDR1 SGHRS and CDR2 YFSETQ. Trimming pared 4 bases from V and 4 bases from J, leaving 12 bases between. CDR3 residues: CASSLGQNYEQYF. As DNA, the CDR3 is TGCGCCAGCAGCCTAGGACAGAATTACGAGCAGTACTTC.

This clonotype was observed many times. The chain links TRBV20-1 to TRBJ1-4, with 7 bases that match TRBD1. The CDR3 consists of 13 residues. V lost 0 bases and J lost 8; bases outside the gene matches: 3. The germline CDR1 and CDR2 sequences are DFQATT and SNEGSKA (reference sequence). Written as DNA, the CDR3 is TGCAGTGCTAGAGATCAGGGGGGGGAAAAACTGTTTTTT. It specifies CSARDQGGEKLFF.

As concerns this clonotype: A much larger clonotype is one base distant, so this may be a read error. The V call is TRBV27, the J call TRBJ1-6; TRBD1 aligns across 12 bases. This CDR3 is built from 13 residues. Trimming removed 5 bases from V and 12 bases from J; junction bases left unmatched: 2. Looked up from germline, CDR1 is MNHEY and CDR2 is SMNVEV (reference sequence). CDR3 nucleotide sequence: TGTGCCAGCAGTGGGACAGGGGGCATACCCCTCCACTTT. Translating it yields CASSGTGGIPLHF.

This clonotype has at least ten counts. The chain joins TRBV7-3 to TRBJ2-1; D is possibly TRBD1 (6 bases). This CDR3 is built from 15 residues. The V end lost 1 base, the J end lost 6 bases, and 13 bases lay between the germline ends. The germline V gene encodes CDR1 SGHTA and CDR2 FQGTGA. The CDR3, as DNA: TGTGCCAGCAGCTTAAGCAGGGGCTTAGGCAATGAGCAGTTCTTC. Its translation is CASSLSRGLGNEQFF.

By share, this clonotype counts as medium-sized (0.01 to 0.1%). CDR3 DNA: TGCGCCAGCAGCATAACCGGGACAGGGGTTGATTCACCCCTCCACTTT. Protein: CASSITGTGVDSPLHF. The chain has TRBV5-1 and TRBJ1-6; 10 bases agree with TRBD1. Germline CDR1 SGHRS, CDR2 YFSETQ. Trimming took 4 bases from V and 8 from J; bases not matched to a gene: 9. The CDR3 is made up of 16 amino acids.

This clonotype was recorded many times. The CDR3 region is CASSPHDSNTEAFF. CDR3 coding DNA: TGTGCCAGCAGCCCACATGACAGTAACACTGAAGCTTTCTTT. The chain employs TRBV7-3 and TRBJ1-1, with TRBD1 as a possible D gene (5 bases). Trimming cost V 5 bases and J 2 bases, with 12 bases left between them. Germline CDR1 and CDR2: SGHTA and FQGTGA. The CDR3 covers 14 residues.

This clonotype was observed many times. This chain links TRBV5-1 with TRBJ2-1, with 9 positions matching TRBD1. The CDR3 has 15 amino acids. CDR1 and CDR2 from the germline V gene are SGHRS and YFSETQ. With 4 bases clipped from V and 9 bases from J, the junction kept 11 bases outside the gene matches. CDR3 coding DNA: TGCGCCAGCAGCCCGCCGGACAGGGGATTAGGTGAGCAGTTCTTC. Protein sequence: CASSPPDRGLGEQFF.

This clonotype was seen ten or more times. This chain links TRBV12-3 or TRBV12-4 with TRBJ1-2; D possibly corresponds to TRBD1 (5 bases). V lost 7 bases, J lost 6 bases, and 18 bases lay in between. This CDR3 spans 14 amino acids. DNA of the CDR3: TGTGCCAGCATGCTTCGCCGAGGAGGGGATGGCTACACCTTC. This sequence encodes CASMLRRGGDGYTF.

This clonotype was found many times. V and J are TRBV20-1 and TRBJ2-7; D possibly corresponds to TRBD1 (6 bases). The CDR3 is made up of 13 amino acids. Trimming removed 3 bases from V and 4 bases from J, with 13 bases in between. Germline CDR1 is DFQATT and CDR2 is SNEGSKA (reference sequence). The CDR3 sequence is CSARGAPRYEQYF. CDR3 nucleotides: TGCAGTGCTAGGGGGGCCCCTAGGTACGAGCAGTACTTC.

The sample holds many counts of this clonotype. The rearrangement joins TRBV6-1 to TRBJ2-5; D is ambiguous. Germline V gene data show CDR1 as MNHNS and CDR2 as SASEGT. CDR3 size: 14 residues. The V and J ends lost 4 bases and 1 base respectively, with 10 bases between them. The CDR3 DNA reads TGTGCCAGCAGTGCCAGCTCCCCCCAAGAGACCCAGTACTTC. Its translation: CASSASSPQETQYF.

This clonotype was seen ten or more times. This chain connects TRBV20-1 to TRBJ2-7, with 9 bases identical to TRBD2. Germline CDR1 DFQATT, CDR2 SNEGSKA (reference sequence). J gave up 2 bases and V 2 bases, and 1 base lay outside the gene matches. The CDR3 contains 13 residues. The CDR3 DNA is TGCAGTGCTAGACTAGCGGGGCCCTACGAGCAGTACTTC. Translating gives CSARLAGPYEQYF.

This clonotype was counted many times. J is TRBJ1-5 and V is TRBV9; TRBD1 agrees at 10 bases. The V and J ends lost 0 bases and 5 bases, in that order; junction bases with no gene match: 2. The CDR3 has 15 residues. Germline CDR1 and CDR2: SGDLS and YYNGEE. CDR3 nucleotide sequence: TGTGCCAGCAGCGTAGATGGGACAGGGGATCAGCCCCAGCATTTT. Translated, it gives CASSVDGTGDQPQHF.